A single sample is the source of the 14 T cell receptor beta chains below, sequenced in a study of cytomegalovirus exposure and HLA in healthy donors. Repertoires were generated with immunoSEQ multiplex PCR, while TCRdb's copy carries only in-frame clones and drops some. The sample records 90,000 to 120,000 clones, approximately 95% being singletons. The sequencing sample was made of PBMCs. These receptors all stem from a woman younger than 30 in good health and CMV-seronegative.

The chain combines TRBV9 with TRBJ2-1, with TRBD1 matching over 7 bases. This CDR3 spans 14 amino acids. The V gene's germline CDR1 is SGDLS and CDR2 YYNGEE. After removal of 4 bases from V and 10 bases from J, the junction contained 11 bases not matched to a gene. The chain's CDR3 is CASSLRDRPWEQFF. CDR3 sequence (DNA): TGTGCCAGCAGCCTCCGGGACAGACCTTGGGAGCAGTTCTTC.

The rearrangement joins TRBV14 to TRBJ1-2, with TRBD1 identical over 10 bases. The germline V gene encodes CDR1 SGHDN and CDR2 FVKESK. J gave up 7 bases and V 6 bases, and 8 bases lay outside the gene matches. The length of the CDR3 is 14 residues. CDR3 DNA: TGTGCCAGCAGTCAGACAGGGGGCGCGTTTGGCTACACCTTC. This encodes CASSQTGGAFGYTF.

The V and J genes are TRBV6-1 and TRBJ2-5, with a weak D call TRBD1 (6 bases). Deletions cut 2 bases from V and 1 base from J, with 11 bases between. Per the germline V gene, CDR1 is MNHNS and CDR2 is SASEGT. This CDR3 region has 15 residues. The CDR3 region has the DNA TGTGCCAGCAGTGAATACAGGGTTATCCAAGAGACCCAGTACTTC. It encodes CASSEYRVIQETQYF.

The chain has TRBV9 and TRBJ2-1; 9 bases align to TRBD2. In germline, CDR1 is SGDLS, CDR2 YYNGEE. The ends lost 0 bases at V and 7 bases at J; junction bases unmatched: 11. The length of the CDR3 is 17 residues. The CDR3 loop is CASSVDLSGGLVNEQFF. In DNA, the CDR3 is TGTGCCAGCAGCGTAGATCTGAGCGGGGGGCTGGTGAATGAGCAGTTCTTC. The whole variable domain, remainder taken from reference TRBV9 and TRBJ2-1, is DSGVTQTPKHLITATGQRVTLRCSPRSGDLSVYWYQQSLDQGLQFLIQYYNGEERAKGNILERFSAQQFPDLHSELNLSSLELGDSALYFCASSVDLSGGLVNEQFFGPGTRLTVL.

The sample holds one count of this clone. V usage is TRBV10-1 and J usage is TRBJ2-7, with D hard to call. Deletions cut 11 bases from V and 3 bases from J, with 14 bases between. Germline V gene data show CDR1 as WNHNN and CDR2 as SYGVQD (reference sequence). The CDR3 has 12 amino acids. The CDR3 DNA reads TGCGCCGGCCTCCATGTGTACTACGAGCAGTACTTC. As protein: CAGLHVYYEQYF.

This sequence joins TRBV5-1 and TRBJ2-5; 7 bases map to TRBD1. The trim removed 1 base at V and 1 base at J, leaving 13 bases unmatched. The CDR3 has 18 residues. The germline CDR1 and CDR2 sequences are SGHRS and YFSETQ. The CDR3 bases are TGCGCCAGCAGCTTGAGTCTGGCGACAGGGTCGATCCAAGAGACCCAGTACTTC. This translates into CASSLSLATGSIQETQYF.

The count of this clone is one. The chain uses TRBV2 and TRBJ2-5; tentative D call: TRBD1 (6 bases). The V gene's germline CDR1 is SNHLY and CDR2 FYNNEI. This CDR3 region has 12 residues. V lost 9 bases and J lost 2, with 10 bases in between. CDR3 coding DNA: TGTGCCAGTGGACAGTTTCAAGAGACCCAGTACTTC. It specifies CASGQFQETQYF.

This clone was picked up one time. The genes are TRBV19 and TRBJ2-5; 7 nucleotides agree with TRBD2. The CDR3 is 15 residues long. With 8 bases clipped from V and 5 bases from J, the junction kept 14 bases outside the gene matches. The germline gives CDR1 LNHDA, CDR2 SQIVND (reference sequence). CDR3 region: CASGSMRGFGETQYF. DNA for the CDR3: TGTGCCAGTGGATCGATGCGGGGGTTCGGGGAGACCCAGTACTTC.

The V call is TRBV19, the J call TRBJ1-2, with 7 nucleotides matching TRBD1. Trimming removed 9 bases from V and 5 bases from J; junction bases left unmatched: 9. The CDR3 has 13 amino acids. The V gene's germline CDR1 is LNHDA and CDR2 SQIVND (reference sequence). CDR3 nucleotide sequence: TGTGCCAGCAACCCCAGGGGGTGGTATGGCTACACCTTC. This translates into CASNPRGWYGYTF.

This chain connects TRBV4-3 to TRBJ1-3; no clear D gene. The germline V gene encodes CDR1 LGHNA and CDR2 YSLEER. This CDR3 spans 17 amino acids. V was cut by 0 bases and J by 0 bases, with 12 bases left in between. CDR3 nucleotide sequence: TGCGCCAGCAGCCAAGATGCGACTCTGAGCTCTGGAAACACCATATATTTT. It yields the protein CASSQDATLSSGNTIYF.

This chain links TRBV10-3 with TRBJ1-5; tentative D call: TRBD1 (5 bases). This CDR3 comprises 17 residues. The V and J ends lost 0 bases and 2 bases respectively, with 14 bases between them. The germline gives CDR1 ENHRY, CDR2 SYGVKD. CDR3 amino acids: CAISESTVVLGNQPQHF. CDR3 bases: TGTGCCATCAGTGAGTCGACAGTCGTTTTGGGCAATCAGCCCCAGCATTTT.

This chain uses TRBV5-6 with TRBJ1-4; TRBD1 is a possible D gene (6 bases). There are 16 residues in the CDR3. Trimming removed 4 bases at V and 8 bases at J, with 21 bases between. In germline, CDR1 is SGHDT, CDR2 YYEEEE. CDR3 in DNA: TGTGCCAGCAGCCAATGGGGGGGACACGGGCGAGAAAAACTGTTTTTT. Protein: CASSQWGGHGREKLFF.

The chain employs TRBV25-1 and TRBJ1-2, with 7 positions matching TRBD1. The trim removed 0 bases at V and 3 bases at J, leaving 4 bases unmatched. This CDR3 contains 15 residues. Germline V gene lookup returns CDR1 MGHDK and CDR2 SYGVNS. The CDR3 is CASSEYARGDYGYTF. The DNA of the CDR3 is TGTGCCAGCAGTGAATACGCCAGGGGGGACTATGGCTACACCTTC.

This clone turned up a few times. The CDR3 DNA is TGTGCCAGCAGCAGTGTCCCGGGCAGGGGTGGCTCTGGAAACACCATATATTTT. Translation: CASSSVPGRGGSGNTIYF. The chain couples TRBV11-2 to TRBJ1-3; D might be TRBD1 (6 bases). The CDR3 extends over 18 amino acids. CDR1 is SGHAT, CDR2 FQNNGV, per germline. V was clipped by 5 bases and J by 0 bases, with 20 bases between them.